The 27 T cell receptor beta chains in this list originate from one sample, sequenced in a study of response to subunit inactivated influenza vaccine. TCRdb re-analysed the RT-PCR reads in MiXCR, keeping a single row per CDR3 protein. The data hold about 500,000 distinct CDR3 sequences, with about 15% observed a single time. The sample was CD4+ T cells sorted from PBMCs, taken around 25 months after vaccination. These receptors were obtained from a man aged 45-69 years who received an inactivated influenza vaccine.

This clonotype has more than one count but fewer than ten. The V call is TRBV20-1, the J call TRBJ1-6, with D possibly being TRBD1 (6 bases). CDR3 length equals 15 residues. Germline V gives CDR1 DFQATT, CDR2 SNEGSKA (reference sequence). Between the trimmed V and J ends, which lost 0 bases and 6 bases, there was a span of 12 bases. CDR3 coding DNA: TGCAGTGCTAGAGATTATCAAGGGGGTAATTCACCCCTCCACTTT. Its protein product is CSARDYQGGNSPLHF.

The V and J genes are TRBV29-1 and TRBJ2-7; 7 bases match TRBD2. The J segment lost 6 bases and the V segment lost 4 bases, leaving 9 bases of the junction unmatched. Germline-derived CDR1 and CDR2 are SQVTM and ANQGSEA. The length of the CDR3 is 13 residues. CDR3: CSVARMERGEQYF. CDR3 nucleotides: TGCAGCGTTGCCCGAATGGAGCGGGGCGAGCAGTACTTC.

The CDR3 region has the DNA TGTGCCAGCAGCCCAGGTTTGGGACTTGGGGAGACCCAGTACTTC. Translation: CASSPGLGLGETQYF. The chain is built from TRBV5-5 and TRBJ2-5; weak D call: TRBD2 (6 bases). Germline assignment: CDR1 SGHKS and CDR2 YYEKEE (reference sequence). V was trimmed by 4 bases and J by 5 bases, leaving 18 bases between them. The CDR3 runs to 15 residues.

The CDR3 here is CSARDNWRGGYTF. As DNA, the CDR3 is TGCAGTGCTAGAGATAACTGGAGGGGGGGCTACACCTTC. The V call is TRBV20-1, the J call TRBJ1-2; possibly TRBD1 for D (6 bases). Trimming took off 0 bases at V and 8 bases at J, with 13 bases between the two ends. The CDR3 has 13 amino acids. Germline V lookup: CDR1 DFQATT, CDR2 SNEGSKA (reference sequence).

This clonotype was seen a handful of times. CDR3 sequence reads: CSVVGSTGSYEQYF. In nucleotides, the CDR3 is TGCAGCGTTGTAGGTTCAACGGGGTCCTACGAGCAGTACTTC. The rearrangement joins TRBV29-1 to TRBJ2-7; perhaps TRBD2 as D (5 bases). V dropped 4 bases and J dropped 1 base, with 14 bases sitting between them. This CDR3 is built from 14 residues. The V gene's germline CDR1 is SQVTM and CDR2 ANQGSEA.

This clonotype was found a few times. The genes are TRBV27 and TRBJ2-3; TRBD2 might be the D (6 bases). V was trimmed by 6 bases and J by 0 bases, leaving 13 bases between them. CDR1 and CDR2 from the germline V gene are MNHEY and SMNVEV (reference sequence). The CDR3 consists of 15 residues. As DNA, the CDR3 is TGTGCCAGCAGGGGATGGGGGACTAGCACAGATACGCAGTATTTT. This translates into CASRGWGTSTDTQYF.

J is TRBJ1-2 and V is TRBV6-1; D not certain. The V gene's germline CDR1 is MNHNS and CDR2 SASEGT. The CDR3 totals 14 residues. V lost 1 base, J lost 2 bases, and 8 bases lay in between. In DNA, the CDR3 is TGTGCCAGCAGTGAAGGGTCGGCCAACTATGGCTACACCTTC. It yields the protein CASSEGSANYGYTF.

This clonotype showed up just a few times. The CDR3 sequence: CASSYRSPSSAGGSYEQYF. The CDR3 nucleotides read TGTGCCAGCAGTTACCGGTCCCCCTCGTCGGCGGGGGGCTCCTACGAGCAGTACTTC. The chain combines TRBV6-5 with TRBJ2-7, with TRBD2 matching over 8 bases. The CDR3 is 19 residues long. V dropped 2 bases and J dropped 0; count of bases not matched to a gene: 15. Germline-derived CDR1 and CDR2 are MNHEY and SVGAGI.

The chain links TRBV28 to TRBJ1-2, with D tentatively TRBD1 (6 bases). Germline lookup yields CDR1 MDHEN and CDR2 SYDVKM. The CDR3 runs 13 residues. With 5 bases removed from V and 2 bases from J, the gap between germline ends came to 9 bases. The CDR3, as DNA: TGTGCCAGCAGTGGACAGAGGAACTATGGCTACACCTTC. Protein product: CASSGQRNYGYTF.

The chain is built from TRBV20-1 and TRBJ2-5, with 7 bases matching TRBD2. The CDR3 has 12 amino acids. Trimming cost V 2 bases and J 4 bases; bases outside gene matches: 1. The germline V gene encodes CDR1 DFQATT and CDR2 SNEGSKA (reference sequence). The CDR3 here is CSARPGGETQYF. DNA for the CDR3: TGCAGTGCTAGACCGGGGGGAGAGACCCAGTACTTC.

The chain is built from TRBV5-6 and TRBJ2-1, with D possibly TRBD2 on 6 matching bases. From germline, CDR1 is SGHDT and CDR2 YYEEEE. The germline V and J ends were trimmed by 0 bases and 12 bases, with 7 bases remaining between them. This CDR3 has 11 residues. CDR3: CASSLGGVQFF. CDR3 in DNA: TGTGCCAGCAGCTTGGGGGGGGTGCAGTTCTTC.

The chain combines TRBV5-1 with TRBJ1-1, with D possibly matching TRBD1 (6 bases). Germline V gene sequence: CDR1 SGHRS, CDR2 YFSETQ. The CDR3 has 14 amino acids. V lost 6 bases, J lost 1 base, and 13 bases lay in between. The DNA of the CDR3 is TGCGCCAGCAACAAAGACAGGAAGAACACTGAAGCTTTCTTT. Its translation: CASNKDRKNTEAFF.

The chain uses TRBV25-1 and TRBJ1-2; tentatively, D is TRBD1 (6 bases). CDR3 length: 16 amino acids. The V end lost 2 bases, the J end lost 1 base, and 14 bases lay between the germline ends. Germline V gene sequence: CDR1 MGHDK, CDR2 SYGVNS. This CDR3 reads CASSEGNRAFNYGYTF. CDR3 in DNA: TGTGCCAGCAGTGAAGGAAACAGGGCTTTTAACTATGGCTACACCTTC.

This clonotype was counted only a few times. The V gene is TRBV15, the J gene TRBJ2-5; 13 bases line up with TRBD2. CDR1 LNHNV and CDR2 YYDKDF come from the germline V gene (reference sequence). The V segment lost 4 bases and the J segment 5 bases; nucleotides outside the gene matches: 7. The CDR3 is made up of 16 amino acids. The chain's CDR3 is CATSKRTSGSGETQYF. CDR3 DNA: TGTGCCACCAGCAAGCGGACTAGCGGGAGCGGGGAGACCCAGTACTTC.

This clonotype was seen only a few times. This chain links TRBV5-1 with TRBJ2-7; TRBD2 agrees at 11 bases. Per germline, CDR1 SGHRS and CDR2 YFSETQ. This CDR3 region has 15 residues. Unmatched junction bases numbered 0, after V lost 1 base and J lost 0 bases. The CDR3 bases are TGCGCCAGCAGCTTGACTAGCGGGGGCTCCTACGAGCAGTACTTC. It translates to CASSLTSGGSYEQYF.

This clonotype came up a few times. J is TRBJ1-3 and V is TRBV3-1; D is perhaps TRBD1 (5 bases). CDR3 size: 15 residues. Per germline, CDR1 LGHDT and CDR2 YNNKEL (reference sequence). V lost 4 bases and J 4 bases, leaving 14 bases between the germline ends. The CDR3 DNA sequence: TGTGCCAGCAGCCCCCTTGTGACAGCGGGAAACACCATATATTTT. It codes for CASSPLVTAGNTIYF.

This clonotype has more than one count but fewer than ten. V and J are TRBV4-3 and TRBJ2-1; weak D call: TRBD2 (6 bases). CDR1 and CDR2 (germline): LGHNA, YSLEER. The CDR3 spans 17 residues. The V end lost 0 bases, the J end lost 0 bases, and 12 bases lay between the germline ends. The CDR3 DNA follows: TGCGCCAGCAGCCAAGATAAAGGGGACTTCTCCTACAATGAGCAGTTCTTC. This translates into CASSQDKGDFSYNEQFF.

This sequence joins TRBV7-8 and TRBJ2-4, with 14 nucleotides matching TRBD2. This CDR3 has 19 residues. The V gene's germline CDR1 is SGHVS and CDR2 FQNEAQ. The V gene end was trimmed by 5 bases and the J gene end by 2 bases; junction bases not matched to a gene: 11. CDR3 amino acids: CASSPPGLAGVFSKNIQYF. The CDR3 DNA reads TGTGCCAGCAGCCCGCCGGGACTAGCGGGAGTGTTTTCCAAAAACATTCAGTACTTC.

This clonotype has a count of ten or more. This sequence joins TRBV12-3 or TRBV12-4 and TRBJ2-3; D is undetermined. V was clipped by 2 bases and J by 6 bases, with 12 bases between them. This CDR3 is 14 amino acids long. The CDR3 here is CASSLSSLTDTQYF. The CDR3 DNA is TGTGCCAGCAGTTTATCCAGCTTGACGGATACGCAGTATTTT.

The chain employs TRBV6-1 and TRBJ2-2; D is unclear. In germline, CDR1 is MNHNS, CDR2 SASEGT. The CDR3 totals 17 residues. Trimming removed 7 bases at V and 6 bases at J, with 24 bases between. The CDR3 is CASTPASELSLPGELFF. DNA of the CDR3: TGTGCCAGCACCCCAGCATCGGAGCTCAGTCTTCCCGGGGAGCTGTTTTTT.

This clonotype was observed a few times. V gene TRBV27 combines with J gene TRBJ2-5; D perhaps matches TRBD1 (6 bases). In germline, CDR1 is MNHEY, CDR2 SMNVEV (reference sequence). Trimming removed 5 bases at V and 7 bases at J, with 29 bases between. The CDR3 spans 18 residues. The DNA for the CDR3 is TGTGCCAGCAGTGAAGCCGGGACAACCAGCTTGTCAATGCGGACCCAGTACTTC. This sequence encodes CASSEAGTTSLSMRTQYF.

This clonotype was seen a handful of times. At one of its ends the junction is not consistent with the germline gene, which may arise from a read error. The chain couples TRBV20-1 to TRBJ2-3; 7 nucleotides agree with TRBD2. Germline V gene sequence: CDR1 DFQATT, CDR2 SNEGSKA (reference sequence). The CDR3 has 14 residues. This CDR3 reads CSARGEGYTDTQYF. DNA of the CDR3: TGCAGTGCCAGAGGGGAGGGATACACAGATACGCAGTATTTT.

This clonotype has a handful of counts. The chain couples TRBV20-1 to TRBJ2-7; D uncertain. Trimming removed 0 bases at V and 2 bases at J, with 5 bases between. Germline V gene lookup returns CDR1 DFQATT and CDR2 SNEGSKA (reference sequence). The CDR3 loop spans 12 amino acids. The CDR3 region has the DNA TGCAGTGCTAGAGAGACGGCCTACGAGCAGTACTTC. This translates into CSARETAYEQYF.

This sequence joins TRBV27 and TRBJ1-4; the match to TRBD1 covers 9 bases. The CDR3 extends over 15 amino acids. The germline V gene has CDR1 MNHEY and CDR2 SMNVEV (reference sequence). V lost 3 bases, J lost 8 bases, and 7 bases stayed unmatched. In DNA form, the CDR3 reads TGTGCCAGCAGTTTGGGAAACAGGGGGCAGGAAAAACTGTTTTTT. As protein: CASSLGNRGQEKLFF.

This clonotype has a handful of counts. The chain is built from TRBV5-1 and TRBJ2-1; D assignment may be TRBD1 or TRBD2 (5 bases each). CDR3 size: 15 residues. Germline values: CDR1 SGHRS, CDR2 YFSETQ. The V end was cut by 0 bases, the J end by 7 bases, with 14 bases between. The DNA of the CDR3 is TGCGCCAGCAGCTTGGCCCAAGGGACCCCAAATGAGCAGTTCTTC. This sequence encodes CASSLAQGTPNEQFF.

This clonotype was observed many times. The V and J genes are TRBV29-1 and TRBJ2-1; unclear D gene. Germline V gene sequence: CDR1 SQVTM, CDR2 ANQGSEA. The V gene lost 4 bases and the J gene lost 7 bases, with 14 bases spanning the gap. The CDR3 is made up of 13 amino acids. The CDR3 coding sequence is TGCAGCGTTGGTGGCTACACTGGGAATGAGCAGTTCTTC. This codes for CSVGGYTGNEQFF.

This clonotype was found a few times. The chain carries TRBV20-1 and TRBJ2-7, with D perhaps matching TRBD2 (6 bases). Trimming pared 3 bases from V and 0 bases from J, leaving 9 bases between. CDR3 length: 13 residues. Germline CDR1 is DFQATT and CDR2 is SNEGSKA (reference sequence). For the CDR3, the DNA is TGCAGTGCTAGCCGGGGGAGCTCCTACGAGCAGTACTTC. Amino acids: CSASRGSSYEQYF.